This TCR beta chain appears in the sequencing data of a study of T cells expressing NK-cell markers (dated by TCRdb to the early 2020s). Broadly, across the study: Three sorted T-cell subsets (CD3+CD56+NKG2C+, CD3+CD56+NKG2C- and CD3+CD56-NKG2C+) from 7 to 9 donors had their TCR beta-chain repertoires profiled. The study sequenced eight donors, all healthy volunteers chosen at random: three men and five women. Of the eight sequenced donors, seven were found to be HCMV-seropositive and one was found to be HCMV-seronegative. Libraries were sequenced as 2 x 150 bp reads on Illumina HiSeq 2000/2500, MiSeq or NextSeq. What the study reported, not specific to this receptor: It remained unclear whether the expanded NKG2C-expressing T cell clones were specific for HCMV antigens. Those dominant clonotypes were again the most abundant among CD3+CD56-NKG2C+ cells in a few donors, at about 28.3-65%. In six donors, the dominant CD3+CD56+NKG2C+ clonotypes were found to rank among the top 10 CD8+ clonotypes and to make up roughly 1.0-8% of CD8+ T cells.

The CDR3 starts with the cysteine, ends with the phenylalanine, and has 14 residues. The DNA sequence is not available. HCMV-specific IgG was detected in serum with a commercial ELISA kit to determine HCMV serostatus. Peripheral blood mononuclear cells were isolated from blood by Ficoll density gradient centrifugation. Concerning this clonotype: Its antigen remains undetermined.

The sequencer was an Illumina HiSeq 2000. The TCR beta cDNA libraries were made using 5'RACE template switching, a step that added both a universal primer site and unique molecular identifiers. Priming for cDNA synthesis came from the TCR beta constant segment, and two successive PCR amplification steps followed. The original methods were these. Reads were demultiplexed and grouped by UMI with MIGEC, and clonotypes were assembled and quantified with MiTCR. Only TCR cDNA sequences supported by at least two reads were kept to exclude erroneous sequences. The tcR package was used for downstream repertoire analysis, and clonotypes were matched across fractions by CDR3 nucleotide sequence plus V segment. VDJmatch was used to annotate antigen specificity against VDJdb, with one amino acid substitution in CDR3 allowed. TCRdb reprocessed the reads; each CDR3 protein sequence makes one entry, and DNA is unavailable. The V and J calls shown here were made by TCRdb, not taken from the authors' results. This sample's table has entries for about 380,000 distinct CDR3 sequences. 4% to 6.5% of the sample comes from the top ten.

The sequence derives from a man aged 18-69 years in good health. The rearranged chain carries TRBV12-3 or TRBV12-4 and TRBJ1-1. The source material was blood T cells: a sorted CD56 or NKG2C T cell subset, CD4+ or CD8+ T cells, or bulk PBMC T cells (not recorded which). CDR3 sequence: CASSKSGVNTEAFF.